The next 30 T cell receptor beta chains were all read from a single sample in a study of blood T cell repertoires in COVID-19. Libraries were prepared by immunoSEQ multiplex PCR; TCRdb keeps only in-frame clonotypes and omits some of them. The top ten hold about 4.8% of the sample, which has 150,000 to 200,000 clones, roughly 82% seen once. Sequenced sample: peripheral blood. Receptors were obtained from a woman aged 25 to 45 with acute or convalescent COVID-19.

This clone turned up a few times. V and J are TRBV19 and TRBJ1-2; perhaps TRBD1 as D (6 bases). Germline lookup yields CDR1 LNHDA and CDR2 SQIVND (reference sequence). Trimming removed 3 bases from V and 8 bases from J, with 16 bases in between. The CDR3 spans 14 residues. This CDR3 is CASSMSSGAGGYTF. CDR3 DNA sequence: TGTGCCAGTAGTATGAGCTCAGGGGCCGGCGGCTACACCTTC.

The rearrangement uses TRBV28 and TRBJ2-3; the D is unclear. The CDR3 is 17 residues long. Germline V lookup: CDR1 MDHEN, CDR2 SYDVKM. With 5 bases removed from V and 6 bases from J, the gap between germline ends came to 24 bases. CDR3: CASSLIPLRVEPDTQYF. The CDR3 DNA reads TGTGCCAGCAGTCTCATACCCCTTCGGGTGGAACCTGATACGCAGTATTTT. Variable domain in full (rest from reference TRBV28 and TRBJ2-3): DVKVTQSSRYLVKRTGEKVFLECVQDMDHENMFWYRQDPGLGLRLIYFSYDVKMKEKGDIPEGYSVSREKKERFSLILESASTNQTSMYLCASSLIPLRVEPDTQYFGPGTRLTVL.

This clone came up a few times. In nucleotides, the CDR3 is TGCAGTGCGCGGGACTCTAGGGAGCAGTACTTC. Protein product: CSARDSREQYF. This sequence joins TRBV20-1 and TRBJ2-7, with D perhaps TRBD2 (6 bases). Germline CDR1 is DFQATT and CDR2 is SNEGSKA (reference sequence). Trimming left V 6 bases short and J 7 bases short, with 13 bases between. CDR3 length: 11 amino acids.

DNA of the CDR3: TGTGCCAGCAGCGATGGACAGAGCACAGATACGCAGTATTTT. It is translated as CASSDGQSTDTQYF. This chain uses TRBV9 with TRBJ2-3; tentatively, D is TRBD1 (6 bases). The CDR3 is 14 residues long. The germline V and J ends were trimmed by 3 bases and 0 bases, with 8 bases remaining between them. Germline loops: CDR1 SGDLS, CDR2 YYNGEE.

V gene TRBV24-1 combines with J gene TRBJ2-3, with D possibly TRBD2 on 6 matching bases. The V end was cut by 5 bases, the J end by 3 bases, with 17 bases between. CDR1 KGHDR and CDR2 SFDVKD come from the germline V gene. There are 16 residues in the CDR3. For the CDR3, the DNA is TGTGCCACCAGTGGCGGGGTAGCGGAACTAACAGATACGCAGTATTTT. This encodes CATSGGVAELTDTQYF.

The chain recombines TRBV6-6 with TRBJ1-2, with TRBD1 as a possible D gene (5 bases). Germline V lookup: CDR1 MNHNY, CDR2 SVGAGI (reference sequence). The CDR3 sequence is 16 residues long. Trimming left V 2 bases short and J 3 bases short, with 16 bases between. DNA of the CDR3: TGTGCCAGCAGTTACCCCAGGGCTACAGACCACTATGGCTACACCTTC. Encoded protein: CASSYPRATDHYGYTF.

This clone was seen a handful of times. V gene TRBV6-5 combines with J gene TRBJ2-7; D is unresolved. This CDR3 is built from 16 residues. Germline CDR1 reads MNHEY; CDR2 reads SVGAGI. Trimming took off 0 bases at V and 5 bases at J, with 17 bases between the two ends. This CDR3 reads CASSYSVYPQSDEQYF. The CDR3 DNA reads as TGTGCCAGCAGTTACTCGGTTTATCCCCAATCAGACGAGCAGTACTTC.

V usage is TRBV6-5 and J usage is TRBJ2-5; the match to TRBD2 covers 8 bases. The trim removed 6 bases at V and 9 bases at J, leaving 12 bases unmatched. Germline loops: CDR1 MNHEY, CDR2 SVGAGI. The CDR3 extends over 14 amino acids. For the CDR3, the DNA is TGTGCCAGCAGGGGGACGGGAGGGTGGTCGGCCCAGTACTTC. It codes for CASRGTGGWSAQYF.

This chain links TRBV7-8 with TRBJ2-3, with D perhaps matching TRBD1 (5 bases). CDR1 is SGHVS, CDR2 FQNEAQ, per germline. The CDR3 has 12 residues. The ends were cut back, 8 bases at V and 6 bases at J, with 12 bases in the middle. The CDR3 region has the DNA TGTGCCAGCCGAAGGGGCCATGATACGCAGTATTTT. This encodes CASRRGHDTQYF.

About this clone: Other DNA variants within this sample encode the same CDR3. V is TRBV19 and J is TRBJ2-5, with 7 bases matching TRBD1. The V gene's germline CDR1 is LNHDA and CDR2 SQIVND (reference sequence). The CDR3 runs 13 residues. V lost 6 bases and J lost 3; bases outside the gene matches: 4. This CDR3 is CASSPGGEETQYF. DNA of the CDR3: TGTGCCAGTAGCCCAGGGGGAGAAGAGACCCAGTACTTC.

The chain links TRBV5-6 to TRBJ2-7; possible D gene TRBD1, 6 bases. The CDR3 covers 14 residues. From germline, CDR1 is SGHDT and CDR2 YYEEEE. V dropped 5 bases and J dropped 3 bases, with 15 bases sitting between them. CDR3 residues: CASSPRQVFYEQYF. CDR3 DNA sequence: TGTGCCAGCAGTCCAAGACAGGTGTTCTACGAGCAGTACTTC.

This chain connects TRBV19 to TRBJ2-3; 8 bases match TRBD1. CDR3 length equals 16 residues. V was clipped by 0 bases and J by 5 bases; unmatched bases: 7. Germline loops: CDR1 LNHDA, CDR2 SQIVND (reference sequence). CDR3 sequence reads: CASSIETGTGVDTQYF. CDR3 DNA: TGTGCCAGTAGTATAGAAACCGGGACAGGCGTAGATACGCAGTATTTT. The full variable domain, in which reference TRBV19 and TRBJ2-3 provide the parts outside the CDR3, is DGGITQSPKYLFRKEGQNVTLSCEQNLNHDAMYWYRQDPGQGLRLIYYSQIVNDFQKGDIAEGYSVSREKKESFPLTVTSAQKNPTAFYLCASSIETGTGVDTQYFGPGTRLTVL.

This chain links TRBV7-2 with TRBJ2-2, with TRBD2 matching 16 bases. The CDR3 sequence is 18 residues long. Trimming removed 6 bases from V and 4 bases from J; junction bases left unmatched: 8. Germline V gene lookup returns CDR1 SGHTA and CDR2 FQGNSA. The CDR3 loop is CASRGTSGGELGTGELFF. CDR3 sequence (DNA): TGTGCCAGCAGAGGGACTAGCGGGGGGGAACTGGGCACCGGGGAGCTGTTTTTT.

This chain uses TRBV6-5 with TRBJ2-5, with unresolved D. Germline loops: CDR1 MNHEY, CDR2 SVGAGI. Trimming took 10 bases from V and 4 from J, leaving 10 bases between them. The length of the CDR3 is 11 residues. DNA of the CDR3: TGTGCCACTACGTACCTAGAGACCCAGTACTTC. As protein: CATTYLETQYF.

CDR3: CASRSSPGTGYGYTF. The CDR3 coding sequence is TGTGCCAGCAGATCTAGTCCCGGGACAGGGTATGGCTACACCTTC. V is TRBV28 and J is TRBJ1-2; 9 bases align to TRBD1. With V trimmed by 6 bases and J by 5 bases, 10 bases remained unmatched. The CDR3 has 15 amino acids. Germline loops: CDR1 MDHEN, CDR2 SYDVKM.

This chain uses TRBV20-1 with TRBJ2-7; 11 bases line up with TRBD2. From germline, CDR1 is DFQATT and CDR2 SNEGSKA (reference sequence). V gave up 3 bases and J gave up 7 bases; unmatched junction bases: 11. The CDR3 has 15 residues. Here the CDR3 DNA reads TGCAGTGCTAGTCAGTTAGCGGGAGGGCCGGGGGAGCAGTACTTC. Translation: CSASQLAGGPGEQYF.

J is TRBJ2-1 and V is TRBV9, with 11 positions matching TRBD2. The CDR3 covers 18 residues. The trim removed 0 bases at V and 6 bases at J, leaving 11 bases unmatched. Germline CDR1 reads SGDLS; CDR2 reads YYNGEE. The CDR3 loop is CASSVAGPSGGLGNEQFF. As DNA, the CDR3 is TGTGCCAGCAGCGTAGCTGGCCCTAGCGGGGGGCTGGGCAATGAGCAGTTCTTC.

A word on this clone: This sample also contains other DNA sequences that code for the same CDR3. This sequence joins TRBV24-1 and TRBJ2-5; D may be TRBD1 (5 bases). V dropped 3 bases and J dropped 3 bases, with 7 bases sitting between them. Germline-derived CDR1 and CDR2 are KGHDR and SFDVKD. The CDR3 length is 13 residues. The CDR3 loop reads CATSDPGKETQYF. As DNA, the CDR3 is TGTGCCACCAGTGATCCAGGGAAAGAGACCCAGTACTTC.

This chain connects TRBV30 to TRBJ2-7; D unresolved. This CDR3 region has 12 residues. V gave up 5 bases and J gave up 3 bases, with 11 bases separating them. Germline V lookup: CDR1 GTSNPN, CDR2 SVGIG (reference sequence). For the CDR3, the DNA is TGTGCCTGGCAGCGTGCTAGCTACGAGCAGTACTTC. Its translation is CAWQRASYEQYF.

The J gene is TRBJ2-2, the V gene TRBV4-2, with 7 bases matching TRBD1. This CDR3 comprises 18 residues. Germline assignment: CDR1 LGHNA and CDR2 YNFKEQ. The V segment lost 0 bases and the J segment 3 bases; nucleotides outside the gene matches: 10. The DNA of the CDR3 is TGTGCCAGCAGCCAAGATACTTTGACAGGGTCCTACACCGGGGAGCTGTTTTTT. Translated: CASSQDTLTGSYTGELFF.

The genes are TRBV5-4 and TRBJ1-1; TRBD1 agrees at 7 bases. The V and J ends lost 4 bases and 1 base, in that order; junction bases with no gene match: 4. Germline-derived CDR1 and CDR2 are SGHNT and YYREEE (reference sequence). This CDR3 contains 14 residues. The CDR3 loop reads CASSKPGGNTEAFF. Here the CDR3 DNA reads TGTGCCAGCAGCAAACCAGGGGGGAACACTGAAGCTTTCTTT.

This clone was recorded a few times. V is TRBV2 and J is TRBJ1-2; 9 nucleotides line up with TRBD1. The V gene's germline CDR1 is SNHLY and CDR2 FYNNEI. The trim removed 6 bases at V and 4 bases at J, leaving 9 bases unmatched. The CDR3 is 15 residues long. The CDR3 loop is CASRPGTGPTYGYTF. The CDR3 DNA reads TGTGCCAGCAGGCCCGGGACAGGGCCGACCTATGGCTACACCTTC.

The chain uses TRBV5-1 and TRBJ2-5; D is undetermined. The V and J ends lost 2 bases and 4 bases respectively, with 15 bases between them. This CDR3 contains 15 residues. Germline V lookup: CDR1 SGHRS, CDR2 YFSETQ. The CDR3 nucleotides read TGCGCCAGCAGCTTCGTTGACGGGTTGGGAGAGACCCAGTACTTC. It is translated as CASSFVDGLGETQYF.

This clone has just a few counts. CDR3 protein: CASSGTSGEETQYF. The CDR3 DNA is TGCGCCAGCAGCGGAACATCAGGGGAAGAGACCCAGTACTTC. The chain links TRBV5-1 to TRBJ2-5; D may be TRBD1 (6 bases). The CDR3 spans 14 residues. The germline CDR1 and CDR2 sequences are SGHRS and YFSETQ. Deletions cut 4 bases from V and 3 bases from J, with 13 bases between.

This chain's CDR3 is CASSQVGTGPGNTIYF. The CDR3 coding sequence is TGTGCCAGCAGCCAAGTAGGGACAGGTCCCGGAAACACCATATATTTT. The V call is TRBV4-2, the J call TRBJ1-3; 8 bases map to TRBD1. CDR1 is LGHNA and CDR2 is YNFKEQ in the germline V gene. Trimming at V came to 1 base and at J to 4 bases, leaving 6 bases not matched to a gene. This CDR3 comprises 16 residues.

This chain uses TRBV7-2 with TRBJ1-2; D remains unclear. Germline-derived CDR1 and CDR2 are SGHTA and FQGNSA. This CDR3 comprises 12 residues. The V and J ends lost 5 bases and 8 bases respectively, with 12 bases between them. The CDR3 bases are TGTGCCAGCAGCCCAATCACCGGGGGCTACACCTTC. Protein product: CASSPITGGYTF.

This chain joins TRBV28 and TRBJ1-5; TRBD1 aligns across 10 bases. The V segment lost 9 bases and the J segment 5 bases; nucleotides outside the gene matches: 10. The CDR3 has 15 residues. Per the germline V gene, CDR1 is MDHEN and CDR2 is SYDVKM. CDR3 sequence reads: CASFRDRGPHQPQHF. The CDR3, as DNA: TGTGCCAGTTTTAGGGACAGGGGTCCCCATCAGCCCCAGCATTTT.

The V call is TRBV6-5, the J call TRBJ1-2, with TRBD1 as a possible D gene (5 bases). Germline-derived CDR1 and CDR2 are MNHEY and SVGAGI. The V and J ends lost 6 bases and 7 bases respectively, with 15 bases between them. This CDR3 is built from 13 residues. CDR3 DNA: TGTGCCAGCAGCCAGGGCGGGGCGCGTGGCTACACCTTC. Its translation is CASSQGGARGYTF.

The gene calls are TRBV7-6 and TRBJ1-3, with D maybe TRBD1 (6 bases). V gave up 5 bases and J gave up 0 bases, with 11 bases separating them. CDR3 length: 15 residues. CDR1 and CDR2 (germline): SGHVS, FNYEAQ. The CDR3 sequence is CASSPGVNSGNTIYF. CDR3 DNA sequence: TGTGCCAGCAGCCCAGGGGTTAACTCTGGAAACACCATATATTTT.

To note about this clone: The same CDR3 also results from other DNA sequences found in this sample. The gene calls are TRBV15 and TRBJ1-2, with TRBD1 matching 8 bases. Germline lookup yields CDR1 LNHNV and CDR2 YYDKDF (reference sequence). The V and J ends lost 0 bases and 4 bases, in that order; junction bases with no gene match: 7. The CDR3 has 16 residues. DNA of the CDR3: TGTGCCACCAGCAGAGATGGGACAGGTGCGTTCTATGGCTACACCTTC. Translating gives CATSRDGTGAFYGYTF.